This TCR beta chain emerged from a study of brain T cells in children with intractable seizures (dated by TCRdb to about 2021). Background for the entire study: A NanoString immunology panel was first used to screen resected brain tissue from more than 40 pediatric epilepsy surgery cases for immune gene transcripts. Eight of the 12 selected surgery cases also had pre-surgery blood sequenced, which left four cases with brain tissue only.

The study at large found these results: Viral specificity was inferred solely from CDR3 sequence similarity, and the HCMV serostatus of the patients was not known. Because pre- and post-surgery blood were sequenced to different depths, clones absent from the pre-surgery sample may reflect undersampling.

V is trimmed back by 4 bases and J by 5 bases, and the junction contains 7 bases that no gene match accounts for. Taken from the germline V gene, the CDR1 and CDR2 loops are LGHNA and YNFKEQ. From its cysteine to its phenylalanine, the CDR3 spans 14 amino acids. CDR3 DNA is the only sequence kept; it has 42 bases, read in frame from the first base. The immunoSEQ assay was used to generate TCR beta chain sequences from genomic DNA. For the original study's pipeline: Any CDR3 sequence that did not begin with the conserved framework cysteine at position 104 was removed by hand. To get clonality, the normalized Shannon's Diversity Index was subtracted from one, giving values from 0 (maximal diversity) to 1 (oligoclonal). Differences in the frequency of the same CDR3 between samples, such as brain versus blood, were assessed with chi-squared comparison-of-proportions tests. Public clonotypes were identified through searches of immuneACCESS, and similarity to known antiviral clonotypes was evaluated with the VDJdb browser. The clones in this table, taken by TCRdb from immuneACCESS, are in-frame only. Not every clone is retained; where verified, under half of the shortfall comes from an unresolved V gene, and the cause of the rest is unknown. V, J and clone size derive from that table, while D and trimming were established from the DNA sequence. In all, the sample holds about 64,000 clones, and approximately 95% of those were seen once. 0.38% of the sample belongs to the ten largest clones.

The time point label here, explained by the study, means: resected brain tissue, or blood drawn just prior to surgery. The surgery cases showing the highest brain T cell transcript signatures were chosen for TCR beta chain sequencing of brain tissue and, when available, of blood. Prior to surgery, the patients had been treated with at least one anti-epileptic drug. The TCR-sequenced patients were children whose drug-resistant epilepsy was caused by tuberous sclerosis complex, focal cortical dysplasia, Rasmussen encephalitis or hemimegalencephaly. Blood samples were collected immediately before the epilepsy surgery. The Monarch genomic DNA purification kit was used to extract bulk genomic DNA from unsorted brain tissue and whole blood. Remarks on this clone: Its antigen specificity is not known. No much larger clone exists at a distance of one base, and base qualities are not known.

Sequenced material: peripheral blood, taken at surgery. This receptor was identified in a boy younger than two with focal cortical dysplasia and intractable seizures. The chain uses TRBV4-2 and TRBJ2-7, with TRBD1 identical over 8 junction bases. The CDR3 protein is CASSPSGGGNEQYF. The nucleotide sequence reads TGTGCCAGCAGCCCCTCAGGGGGCGGAAACGAGCAGTACTTC.